Listed here are 5 T cell receptor beta chains from one sample, sequenced in a study of beta chain features in type 1 diabetes. The study reverse transcribed the entire isolated RNA, so it sequenced expressed TCRB transcripts. This table comes from immunoSEQ multiplex PCR, and its TCRdb copy is limited to in-frame clones, with some not included. Of 240,000 or so clones listed, 55% to 70% are singletons. Sequences were obtained from naive CD4+ T cells from blood. These receptors all come from a young man in good health.

The V gene is TRBV29-1, the J gene TRBJ2-7; D is ambiguous. The ends were cut back, 6 bases at V and 0 bases at J, with 9 bases in the middle. The CDR3 is 12 amino acids. CDR1 and CDR2 (germline): SQVTM, ANQGSEA. CDR3 sequence reads: CSVRAISYEQYF. CDR3 DNA: TGCAGCGTCCGGGCCATCTCCTACGAGCAGTACTTC.

The chain uses TRBV18 and TRBJ2-5; 14 bases align to TRBD2. The CDR3 sequence is 15 residues long. Germline lookup yields CDR1 KGHSH and CDR2 LQKENI. V was pared by 6 bases and J by 5 bases, with 5 bases of the junction left unmatched. The CDR3 protein is CASSPGTSGSETQYF. CDR3 sequence (DNA): TGTGCCAGCTCCCCTGGGACTAGCGGGAGCGAGACCCAGTACTTC.

Only a few counts were recorded for this clone. The J gene is TRBJ2-2, the V gene TRBV30; D is ambiguous. V gave up 3 bases and J gave up 8 bases, with 7 bases separating them. The CDR3 is 11 amino acids. Germline V CDR1 and CDR2: GTSNPN, SVGIG (reference sequence). The chain's CDR3 is CAWSLSGELFF. The CDR3 DNA reads TGTGCCTGGAGCCTGAGTGGGGAGCTGTTTTTT.

This clone was observed a few times. In DNA, the CDR3 is TGTGCCTGGAGTCCTAGCGGGAGTGTGAATGAGCAGTTCTTC. Protein: CAWSPSGSVNEQFF. This chain connects TRBV30 to TRBJ2-1; 10 bases align to TRBD2. Trimming cost V 2 bases and J 7 bases; bases outside gene matches: 5. The CDR3 length is 14 residues. Germline CDR1 is GTSNPN and CDR2 is SVGIG (reference sequence).

This chain connects TRBV5-6 to TRBJ2-3; TRBD1 matches 9 bases. Germline loops: CDR1 SGHDT, CDR2 YYEEEE. J lost 1 base, V lost 2 bases, and 5 bases had no gene match. The CDR3 totals 16 residues. The CDR3 loop reads CASSLGTGQGTDTQYF. CDR3 sequence (DNA): TGTGCCAGCAGCTTAGGGACAGGGCAAGGCACAGATACGCAGTATTTT.